This TCR beta chain is from a study of T cells in Graves' hyperthyroidism and ophthalmopathy (dated 2019 in TCRdb). Regarding the study in general: Peripheral blood samples were taken at the time of initial diagnosis, prior to any treatment. To identify TCR V-J signatures that set the groups apart, the researchers used a discovery cohort of 100 patients, made up of 40 to 45 with Graves' ophthalmopathy and 57 with stable Graves' hyperthyroidism. An independent validation cohort of 18 to 20 hyperthyroidism patients and 17 patients who later progressed to ophthalmopathy tested prospective prediction of ophthalmopathy. For training and testing, the 95 to 100 patients in the discovery cohort were randomly divided in a 7:3 ratio. The study also compared thyroid tissue and blood T-cell repertoires from over 5 Graves' hyperthyroidism patients. After blood sampling, hyperthyroidism patients were treated with methimazole at a starting dose of 30 mg daily, and ophthalmopathy patients were treated with high-dose intravenous methylprednisolone. According to the paper, TCR Vbeta CDR3 sequencing was carried out on 120 to 150 peripheral blood samples, which came from over 40 ophthalmopathy, approximately 78 hyperthyroidism and roughly 17 progressor patients. Study-level results and caveats: Ophthalmopathy was separated from stable hyperthyroidism by a 13 V-J signature model, with approximately 86% sensitivity and just over 81% specificity obtained in cross-validation and 80%/75% obtained in testing. In validation, the model predicted progression to ophthalmopathy with 55% to 71% sensitivity and 72% to 75% specificity, a median of approximately 6.7 months before onset. No statistical method was used to set the sample size in advance, and investigators knew the group allocation. Most expanded thyroid clonotypes (frequency above 0.001) were also detected in blood, suggesting blood repertoires may reflect thyroid immune responses.

The sample holds many counts of this clonotype. Its antigen remains unidentified. Per-nucleotide qualities are absent, and no much larger clonotype sits a single base away. TCR beta CDR3 regions were amplified from RNA transcripts. A first-round RT-PCR of the TCR CDR3 used the HTBI primer set with the Qiagen OneStep RT-PCR kit. A second multiplex PCR round built the libraries, followed by size selection and purification. Paired-end sequencing of the libraries was performed with 100 bp reads on an Illumina HiSeq2000. The published analysis was carried out like this. SOAPnuke was used to process the raw data, removing reads that contained adapters or uncalled bases, had a mean Phred below 15, or lacked an exact match to the constant primer or identifier. High-quality paired reads were merged using COPE v1.2.5, and each unique nucleotide sequence was defined as a clonotype. Clonotypes were aligned to IMGT TRBV, TRBD and TRBJ reference segments using MiTCR v1.1. Analysis was restricted to V-J combinations with a frequency above 0.0001, which covered 99.2% of repertoires. The TCS score was defined as the ratio of F50 (clonal expansion) to E x V (chaos), calculated using BLOSUM62-based TCRdist between CDR3 peptides within each V-J. Welch's t-statistics and random forest reduced around 520 V-J features to 13, which were used in a naive Bayes classifier (R e1071). The similarity between thyroid and blood repertoires was quantified using the Morisita-Horn index. The public reads were quality trimmed at Q25 with fastp and then assembled into clones with MiXCR by TCRdb, keeping productive beta chains. Rows with a matching CDR3 protein are joined into one entry that keeps the most common DNA and genes. TCRdb assigned the V and J calls; the authors' analysis was not used. The sample profile shows hundreds of thousands of distinct CDR3 sequences; around 15% of them were found once. Around 4.5% of the sample is in the top ten clones.

In the ophthalmopathy patients, disease was moderately to severely active, with a Clinical Activity Score of 3 or more, a NOSPECS grade of 4 or more, and a duration of less than 3 months. The study excluded patients with uncontrolled infections, other autoimmune diseases, pregnancy or lactation. Diagnoses were established on the basis of clinical symptoms, serum thyroxine and TRAb, thyroid ultrasound, and orbital computed tomography. PBMCs were separated from roughly 9.6 ml of fresh peripheral blood using Ficoll-Paque density gradient centrifugation. Total RNA was extracted using Trizol reagent, and RNA quality was assessed on an Agilent 2100 Bioanalyzer. Inclusive of the bounding cysteine and phenylalanine, the CDR3 is 13 residues long. The retained sequence is limited to the CDR3, 39 bases, with the frame set at the first base. Trimming accounts for 2 bases at V and 4 bases at J, while the number of junction bases matched to no gene is 2. CDR1 and CDR2 (LNHNV, YYDKDF) derive from the germline V gene (reference sequence).

The sample comprised blood. This clonotype was obtained from a woman aged 40 to 50 with Graves' ophthalmopathy. Recombination connected TRBV15 to TRBJ2-7; 7 central bases correspond to TRBD1. The sequenced DNA is TGTGCCACCAGCAGATACAGGGGATACGAGCAGTACTTC. This sequence encodes CATSRYRGYEQYF.